What follows describes a single T cell receptor (beta chain). Its matching antigen is unknown. V shed 6 bases, J shed 6 bases, and the junction held 7 bases outside the gene matches. The CDR3 is 15 residues long. CDR1 and CDR2 from the germline V gene are SEHNR and FQNEAQ (reference sequence). These data originate in a study of cytomegalovirus exposure and HLA in healthy donors. Study as a whole: An early release of data contained about 85 million unique TCRs, which came from HLA-typed donors. The study's findings and limits: In vitro confirmation showed a few CMV-associated chains to be CMV antigen specific.

60 Vbeta and 13 Jbeta primers were used in PCR. Some clones are missing from TCRdb's copy, which holds only in-frame ones; the method was immunoSEQ multiplex PCR. The sample has 42,000 or so clones; roughly half are singletons. Input material: PBMCs. The J gene is TRBJ1-6, the V gene TRBV7-9, with 8 bases fitting TRBD1. This clonotype originated in a human donor in good health. In DNA form, the CDR3 reads TGTGCCAGCAGTTTTGGACAGGGCCTTAATTCACCCCTCCACTTT. It specifies CASSFGQGLNSPLHF.